These T cell receptor beta chains were read from a single sample in a study of blood T cell repertoires in COVID-19. Here immunoSEQ multiplex PCR was the method, and the copy in TCRdb shows in-frame clones only, minus some. Of about 270,000 clones in the sample, about 89% are singletons; the top ten hold roughly 8%. The material sequenced was peripheral blood. The receptors shown here come from a man between 35 and 55 years old with active or convalescent COVID-19. CDR3s include the opening cysteine and the closing phenylalanine or tryptophan. The size of a clone is reported for some rows only, either as once, few or many, or as a class for expanded clones.

j_call,clone_size,v_call,cdr3_aa
TRBJ2-7,NA,TRBV9,CASSPRTSGAAYEQYF
TRBJ2-4,once,TRBV4-1,CASSQDQAPTIQYF
TRBJ2-3,NA,TRBV27,CATPCPGTDTQYF
TRBJ2-7,NA,TRBV4-1,CASSQDRRQGAYEQYF
TRBJ1-5,NA,TRBV19,CASSASGNQPQHF
TRBJ1-1,NA,TRBV28,CASSSMNTEAFF
TRBJ2-2,NA,TRBV24-1,CAARGDTGELFF
TRBJ2-1,NA,TRBV4-2,CASSQEGAAGGWNEQFF
TRBJ2-3,once,TRBV5-1,CASSLENRRFNTDTQYF
TRBJ1-2,NA,TRBV9,CASSGREDNYGYTF
TRBJ2-1,NA,TRBV27,CASSLGTGSPYNEQFF
TRBJ2-3,NA,TRBV27,CASSLELSTDTQYF
TRBJ2-2,NA,TRBV27,CASSPRVGELFF
TRBJ1-5,NA,TRBV7-9,CASSLGGGTQPQHF
TRBJ1-1,NA,TRBV5-1,CASSLAGSGTEAFF
TRBJ2-1,once,TRBV29-1,CSVKRGDYNEQFF
TRBJ2-3,NA,TRBV24-1,CATSGGLAGGPLSTDTQYF
TRBJ2-2,NA,TRBV27,CASSLEAGHTGELFF
TRBJ2-3,NA,TRBV9,CASSPLEGAGNTQYF
TRBJ2-1,once,TRBV19,CASSIPLVTNEQFF
TRBJ2-1,NA,TRBV7-6,CASSLAHVATYNEQFF
TRBJ2-7,NA,TRBV29-1,CSGGLAGAEQYF
TRBJ2-3,NA,TRBV3-1/TRBV3-2,CASSQLRGATDTQYF
TRBJ2-1,NA,TRBV10-1,CASSEVLGGYNEQFF
TRBJ2-7,few,TRBV29-1,CSGATGSYEQYF
TRBJ2-7,NA,TRBV5-6,CASSSYRVGSYEQYF
TRBJ1-4,NA,TRBV18,CASSLRQATNEKLFF
TRBJ2-3,NA,TRBV19,CASSKGPYTDTQYF
TRBJ2-2,few,TRBV5-6,CASSLGGAGELFF
TRBJ2-7,NA,TRBV3-1/TRBV3-2,CASSQVPRVYEQYF
TRBJ2-1,NA,TRBV29-1,CSVVLELNEQFF
TRBJ1-5,NA,TRBV6-2/TRBV6-3,CASSYRGRGSNQPQHF
TRBJ1-3,NA,TRBV19,CASKNPGTGAGNTIYF
TRBJ2-4,once,TRBV14,CASNRGGGNIQYF
TRBJ1-5,NA,TRBV7-8,CASSLRNGLDQPQHF
TRBJ1-1,NA,TRBV7-6,CASSLYLRGDTEAFF
TRBJ1-2,NA,TRBV19,CASSPLWRGQDNYGYTF
TRBJ1-2,NA,TRBV30,CAWSVQGNRANYGYTF
TRBJ2-5,NA,TRBV6-4,CASRMWDRAGETQYF
TRBJ2-7,NA,TRBV9,CASSVGRASYEQYF
TRBJ1-2,NA,TRBV4-1,CASSQESSNYGYTF
TRBJ1-3,NA,TRBV30,CAWSGTAGTGRSIYF
TRBJ1-4,few,TRBV6-5,CASSYSQGEKLFF
TRBJ1-2,NA,TRBV24-1,CATSDRTRVYGYTF
TRBJ2-7,NA,TRBV29-1,CSVAGVYEQYF
TRBJ1-2,NA,TRBV11-1,CASSSNRVFSGYTF
TRBJ1-1,NA,TRBV6-5,CASSYRTGDTEAFF
TRBJ2-7,NA,TRBV10-3,CAITDTNYEQYF
TRBJ1-2,NA,TRBV5-1,CASRSEQGAAGYTF
TRBJ1-2,once,TRBV6-1,CASSEGYSYGYTF